Detailed here is one T cell receptor beta chain. Its target is unknown. From germline, CDR1 is LNHNV and CDR2 YYDKDF (reference sequence). V was cut by 0 bases and J by 0 bases, with 6 bases left in between. The CDR3 loop spans 16 amino acids. Time point in this sample: persistent/refractory GD, antithyroid drugs over 5 years with positive TRAb. Isolated PBMC RNA provided the starting material for the TCR library. This sample stems from a study of regulatory T cells in long-lasting Graves disease. Study-level results: Persistent cases of Graves' showed reduced TCR diversity relative to newly diagnosed patients.

According to the study, TCR beta libraries were built with iRepertoire HTBI primers and CDR3-region Arm-PCR. TCRdb redid the calling of the multiplex PCR reads with MiXCR, one entry per CDR3 protein. Among over 300,000 distinct CDR3 sequences listed, around 19% were seen once. V gene TRBV15 combines with J gene TRBJ2-6; no definite D call. This clonotype was sampled from a female donor with Graves disease. Specimen: peripheral blood mononuclear cells (PBMCs), collected when the disease was refractory, from a patient treated with antithyroid drugs. The CDR3 nucleotides are TGTGCCACCAGCAGAGATCGAAACTCTGGGGCCAACGTCCTGACTTTC. Amino acids: CATSRDRNSGANVLTF.